The text below deals with one T cell receptor beta chain. Its antigen remains unknown. The data were obtained in a study of cytomegalovirus exposure and HLA in healthy donors. Whole-study findings and limits: It was 150 to 200 TCR beta chains that were listed as cytomegalovirus-associated.

The PCR made use of 60 Vbeta and 13 Jbeta primers. This table comes from immunoSEQ multiplex PCR, and its TCRdb copy is limited to in-frame clones, with some not included. The sample lists 90,000 to 120,000 clones, about 80% occurring once. This TCR was sampled from a female donor in good health and CMV-seropositive. Sequencing used PBMCs.

CDR3 coding DNA: TGTGCCAGCAGCCATGATCTACAGCGGACCTACGAGCAGTACTTC. Translated: CASSHDLQRTYEQYF. The chain joins TRBV11-3 to TRBJ2-7, with D possibly matching TRBD2 (5 bases). The CDR3 has 15 amino acids. V dropped 5 bases and J dropped 2 bases, with 16 bases sitting between them. Germline lookup yields CDR1 SGHNT and CDR2 YENEEA.